The 13 T cell receptor beta chains in this list originate from one sample, sequenced in a study of OX40 agonist ivuxolimab in advanced cancers. TCRdb keeps only in-frame clones here, not all; method: immunoSEQ multiplex PCR. The sample includes some 50,000 clones, approximately 86% seen only once; the top ten take approximately 14%. The specimen was CD4+ or CD8+ T cells sorted from blood, collected in a trial of the OX40 agonist ivuxolimab. The origin of the receptors is an adult with an advanced solid tumor such as melanoma, head and neck, liver or kidney cancer.

The chain couples TRBV29-1 to TRBJ2-1; 10 positions agree with TRBD2. V gave up 6 bases and J gave up 3 bases; unmatched junction bases: 8. The germline CDR1 and CDR2 sequences are SQVTM and ANQGSEA. The CDR3 loop spans 15 amino acids. DNA of the CDR3: TGCAGCGTGACCGGGACTAGCGAAAACTACAATGAGCAGTTCTTC. It is translated as CSVTGTSENYNEQFF.

The V gene is TRBV5-1, the J gene TRBJ2-3; 9 bases agree with TRBD1. CDR3 length: 15 residues. Per germline, CDR1 SGHRS and CDR2 YFSETQ. V lost 6 bases, J lost 4 bases, and 9 bases stayed unmatched. CDR3 sequence: CASTRTGALSDTQYF. CDR3 in DNA: TGCGCCAGCACACGGACAGGGGCCTTGTCAGATACGCAGTATTTT.

The gene calls are TRBV5-4 and TRBJ2-5; TRBD1 aligns across 7 bases. This CDR3 is built from 14 residues. V shed 5 bases and J 2 bases; nucleotides not matched to a gene: 6. Germline loops: CDR1 SGHNT, CDR2 YYREEE (reference sequence). The CDR3 region has the DNA TGTGCCAGCAGGGAAGGGACAGAACAAGAGACCCAGTACTTC. This sequence encodes CASREGTEQETQYF.

This chain uses TRBV30 with TRBJ2-7; no definite D call. In germline, CDR1 is GTSNPN, CDR2 SVGIG (reference sequence). The CDR3 extends over 11 amino acids. The V gene lost 2 bases and the J gene lost 9 bases, with 11 bases spanning the gap. This CDR3 is CAWSPGFGQYF. The CDR3, as DNA: TGTGCCTGGAGTCCCGGATTCGGGCAGTACTTC.

The chain combines TRBV6-1 with TRBJ2-7; 7 nucleotides line up with TRBD2. Unmatched junction bases numbered 8, after V lost 6 bases and J lost 3 bases. This CDR3 is built from 14 residues. The germline V gene encodes CDR1 MNHNS and CDR2 SASEGT. The CDR3 coding sequence is TGTGCCAGCAGGGTCGGCGGGGGTTTCTACGAGCAGTACTTC. Protein sequence: CASRVGGGFYEQYF.

The genes are TRBV20-1 and TRBJ1-2; 8 bases agree with TRBD1. Per the germline V gene, CDR1 is DFQATT and CDR2 is SNEGSKA (reference sequence). There are 11 residues in the CDR3. The trim removed 5 bases at V and 6 bases at J, leaving 2 bases unmatched. The DNA for the CDR3 is TGCAGTGCTTTGGACAGGGATGGCTACACCTTC. Its translation is CSALDRDGYTF.

This chain connects TRBV20-1 to TRBJ2-5; TRBD2 is a possible D gene (6 bases). This CDR3 region has 11 residues. CDR1 is DFQATT and CDR2 is SNEGSKA in the germline V gene (reference sequence). V lost 3 bases, J lost 7 bases, and 9 bases lay in between. For the CDR3, the DNA is TGCAGTGCTAGGATGGGGGGGACCCAGTACTTC. Protein: CSARMGGTQYF.

This chain uses TRBV28 with TRBJ1-2; 7 bases map to TRBD1. Trimming took 10 bases from V and 4 from J; bases not matched to a gene: 9. Germline CDR1 reads MDHEN; CDR2 reads SYDVKM. CDR3 length equals 13 residues. The CDR3 loop is CATRLDRTYGYTF. CDR3 DNA sequence: TGTGCCACCCGGTTGGACAGGACCTATGGCTACACCTTC.

This clone was observed once. The rearrangement uses TRBV10-2 and TRBJ1-1, with TRBD1 identical over 10 bases. The germline gives CDR1 WSHSY, CDR2 SAAADI. The CDR3 has 14 residues. J lost 5 bases, V lost 6 bases, and 6 bases had no gene match. DNA of the CDR3: TGCGCCAGCAGCCGGACAGGGGGGTTGACTGAAGCTTTCTTT. Encoded protein: CASSRTGGLTEAFF.

The chain joins TRBV30 to TRBJ2-1; D is unresolved. V was shortened by 2 bases and J by 9 bases, with 8 bases between the two germline ends. Germline V gene data show CDR1 as GTSNPN and CDR2 as SVGIG (reference sequence). The CDR3 is made up of 11 amino acids. The CDR3 bases are TGTGCCTGGAGTCCCGGCTCTGAGCAGTTCTTC. It codes for CAWSPGSEQFF. Together with reference TRBV30 and TRBJ2-1, the CDR3 gives the full variable domain: SQTIHQWPATLVQPVGSPLSLECTVEGTSNPNLYWYRQAAGRGLQLLFYSVGIGQISSEVPQNLSASRPQDRQFILSSKKLLLSDSGFYLCAWSPGSEQFFGPGTRLTVL.

The chain combines TRBV11-3 with TRBJ2-3; D possibly uses TRBD1 or TRBD2 (5 bases each). CDR1 and CDR2 from the germline V gene are SGHNT and YENEEA. CDR3 length: 16 residues. Deletions cut 5 bases from V and 0 bases from J, with 15 bases between. The CDR3 loop reads CASSPWGWSSTDTQYF. The DNA for the CDR3 is TGTGCCAGCAGCCCCTGGGGGTGGTCTAGCACAGATACGCAGTATTTT.

The CDR3 reads CASSMLGGANVLTF. Written as DNA, the CDR3 is TGTGCCAGTAGTATGCTGGGTGGGGCCAACGTCCTGACTTTC. The V call is TRBV19, the J call TRBJ2-6; D gene uncertain. The CDR3 has 14 amino acids. The V end was cut by 3 bases, the J end by 3 bases, with 6 bases between. Germline V gene data show CDR1 as LNHDA and CDR2 as SQIVND (reference sequence). Variable domain in full (rest from reference TRBV19 and TRBJ2-6): DGGITQSPKYLFRKEGQNVTLSCEQNLNHDAMYWYRQDPGQGLRLIYYSQIVNDFQKGDIAEGYSVSREKKESFPLTVTSAQKNPTAFYLCASSMLGGANVLTFGAGSRLTVL.

The rearrangement joins TRBV6-5 to TRBJ1-2, with 7 bases matching TRBD1. The germline gives CDR1 MNHEY, CDR2 SVGAGI. CDR3 length equals 14 residues. With 7 bases clipped from V and 3 bases from J, the junction kept 8 bases outside the gene matches. The DNA of the CDR3 is TGTGCCAGCACCAGGGGGGACAGCCACTATGGCTACACCTTC. Residues: CASTRGDSHYGYTF.